This entry lists 17 T cell receptor beta chains sequenced from one sample in a study of T cell responses to AZD1222 COVID-19 vaccine. Generated by immunoSEQ multiplex PCR, the TCRdb table keeps only in-frame clones and is missing some. The table shows roughly 100,000 clones, with about four fifths occurring only once. Sequenced here: peripheral blood, sampled on day 0 of AZD1222 vaccination. These receptor sequences come from an adult in good health.

This chain joins TRBV5-1 and TRBJ2-5; D gene ambiguous. This CDR3 contains 16 residues. V was shortened by 2 bases and J by 5 bases, with 19 bases between the two germline ends. The germline gives CDR1 SGHRS, CDR2 YFSETQ. Written as DNA, the CDR3 is TGCGCCAGCAGCTTCCAAACCGCCAATTTCCCGGAGACCCAGTACTTC. This encodes CASSFQTANFPETQYF.

The chain couples TRBV28 to TRBJ1-5; D might be TRBD1 (5 bases). V lost 4 bases and J lost 1, with 11 bases in between. The CDR3 is 15 residues long. Germline V gene sequence: CDR1 MDHEN, CDR2 SYDVKM. Here the CDR3 reads CASSYSGYSNQPQHF. The CDR3 nucleotides read TGTGCCAGCAGTTATTCAGGGTACAGCAATCAGCCCCAGCATTTT. The full variable domain, completed using reference TRBV28 and TRBJ1-5, is DVKVTQSSRYLVKRTGEKVFLECVQDMDHENMFWYRQDPGLGLRLIYFSYDVKMKEKGDIPEGYSVSREKKERFSLILESASTNQTSMYLCASSYSGYSNQPQHFGDGTRLSIL.

The rearrangement joins TRBV29-1 to TRBJ1-2; 7 bases are a match to TRBD1. The CDR3 covers 13 residues. Trimming removed 3 bases from V and 5 bases from J; junction bases left unmatched: 6. Germline V CDR1 and CDR2: SQVTM, ANQGSEA. DNA for the CDR3: TGCAGCGTTGAGAAGGAGACAGGGTATGGCTACACCTTC. Protein product: CSVEKETGYGYTF. The variable domain in full, with the rest retrieved from reference TRBV29-1 and TRBJ1-2, is SAVISQKPSRDICQRGTSLTIQCQVDSQVTMMFWYRQQPGQSLTLIATANQGSEATYESGFVIDKFPISRPNLTFSTLTVSNMSPEDSSIYLCSVEKETGYGYTFGSGTRLTVV.

The chain uses TRBV4-1 and TRBJ1-2; TRBD1 might be the D (5 bases). V gave up 0 bases and J gave up 2 bases, with 16 bases separating them. The germline V gene has CDR1 MGHRA and CDR2 YSYEKL. The CDR3 has 17 residues. In DNA form, the CDR3 reads TGCGCCAGCAGCCAAGAAGTGGGGGAGGTGAGGAACTATGGCTACACCTTC. The encoded protein is CASSQEVGEVRNYGYTF.

V is TRBV4-1 and J is TRBJ2-5; 11 bases are a match to TRBD2. The germline CDR1 and CDR2 sequences are MGHRA and YSYEKL. V gave up 6 bases and J gave up 4 bases; unmatched junction bases: 7. The CDR3 runs 15 residues. As DNA, the CDR3 is TGCGCCAGCAGTAGCGGGGGGGTTTTGCGAGAGACCCAGTACTTC. It is translated as CASSSGGVLRETQYF.

This chain joins TRBV5-5 and TRBJ2-1; D is unclear. Looked up from germline, CDR1 is SGHKS and CDR2 is YYEKEE (reference sequence). Trimming stripped 4 bases from V and 10 bases from J, with 9 bases between. This CDR3 spans 11 amino acids. The CDR3 loop reads CASSLQTEQFF. The CDR3 DNA follows: TGTGCCAGCAGCCTCCAGACAGAGCAGTTCTTC.

CDR3 in amino acids: CASSVAGGAHEQYF. The DNA of the CDR3 is TGTGCCAGCAGCGTAGCTGGGGGGGCGCACGAGCAGTACTTC. The rearrangement joins TRBV9 to TRBJ2-7; TRBD2 is a possible D gene (7 bases). The V end was cut by 0 bases, the J end by 5 bases, with 12 bases between. Looked up from germline, CDR1 is SGDLS and CDR2 is YYNGEE. The CDR3 spans 14 residues.

The chain carries TRBV9 and TRBJ2-2; either TRBD1 or TRBD2 may supply D (5 bases each). This CDR3 contains 19 residues. CDR1 SGDLS and CDR2 YYNGEE come from the germline V gene. V gave up 3 bases and J gave up 8 bases, with 29 bases separating them. CDR3 residues: CASSDQRTYGTAFSGELFF. The CDR3 DNA follows: TGTGCCAGCAGCGATCAACGTACTTACGGGACCGCGTTTTCTGGGGAGCTGTTTTTT.

This chain links TRBV3-1 (or the pseudogene TRBV3-2) with TRBJ2-7; the match to TRBD2 covers 12 bases. The CDR3 spans 14 residues. With V trimmed by 4 bases and J by 2 bases, 0 bases remained unmatched. From germline, CDR1 is LGHDT and CDR2 YNNKEL (reference sequence). The CDR3: CASSPSGRAYEQYF. The CDR3 nucleotides are TGTGCCAGCAGCCCTAGCGGGAGGGCCTACGAGCAGTACTTC.

The J gene is TRBJ1-1, the V gene TRBV19; D may be TRBD1 (5 bases). Trimming pared 6 bases from V and 4 bases from J, leaving 18 bases between. Germline CDR1 LNHDA, CDR2 SQIVND (reference sequence). The CDR3 covers 15 residues. The CDR3 sequence: CASRRRAGEGTEAFF. Written as DNA, the CDR3 is TGTGCCAGTAGGCGAAGGGCGGGGGAGGGCACTGAAGCTTTCTTT.

The chain recombines TRBV28 with TRBJ1-1; the D gene is possibly TRBD1 (5 bases). The CDR3 runs to 15 residues. V shed 2 bases and J shed 1 base, with 11 bases lying between them. Germline assignment: CDR1 MDHEN and CDR2 SYDVKM. The CDR3, as DNA: TGTGCCAGCAGTTTAGGGGGATGGGCGAACACTGAAGCTTTCTTT. Its protein product is CASSLGGWANTEAFF.

The chain is built from TRBV18 and TRBJ1-2; unclear D gene. V was trimmed by 0 bases and J by 4 bases, leaving 18 bases between them. Germline CDR1 reads KGHSH; CDR2 reads LQKENI. The CDR3 length is 17 residues. The CDR3 DNA follows: TGTGCCAGCTCACCACCGATTATCTCCCGAGCCTCCTATGGCTACACCTTC. Translated: CASSPPIISRASYGYTF.

The rearrangement links TRBV3-1 (or the pseudogene TRBV3-2) to TRBJ1-6; D gene unclear. The V gene lost 4 bases and the J gene lost 0 bases, with 10 bases spanning the gap. Per the germline V gene, CDR1 is LGHDT and CDR2 is YNNKEL (reference sequence). CDR3 size: 16 residues. This CDR3 reads CASSLRLGSYNSPLHF. CDR3 in DNA: TGTGCCAGCAGCCTCCGGCTCGGCTCCTATAATTCACCCCTCCACTTT.

The chain recombines TRBV15 with TRBJ1-5; D remains unclear. Germline V CDR1 and CDR2: LNHNV, YYDKDF (reference sequence). The CDR3 contains 13 residues. Trimming shortened V by 0 bases and J by 6 bases, and 6 bases separated the two germline ends. The CDR3 sequence is CATSRDRGQPQHF. In DNA form, the CDR3 reads TGTGCCACCAGCAGAGATCGGGGTCAGCCCCAGCATTTT.

This chain connects TRBV3-1 (or the pseudogene TRBV3-2) to TRBJ1-3; D not resolved. The CDR3 contains 12 residues. Trimming shortened V by 4 bases and J by 0 bases, and 1 base separated the two germline ends. The germline V gene encodes CDR1 LGHDT and CDR2 YNNKEL (reference sequence). This CDR3 reads CASSPSGNTIYF. CDR3 coding DNA: TGTGCCAGCAGCCCCTCTGGAAACACCATATATTTT.

The sample holds one count of this clone. The CDR3 reads CASSFGNSPLHF. CDR3 nucleotide sequence: TGTGCCAGCAGCTTTGGGAATTCACCCCTCCACTTT. The chain employs TRBV7-8 and TRBJ1-6; no clear D. Germline V lookup: CDR1 SGHVS, CDR2 FQNEAQ. The CDR3 length is 12 residues. V was trimmed by 3 bases and J by 7 bases, leaving 4 bases between them.

The V gene is TRBV19, the J gene TRBJ1-5; D not resolved. V was trimmed by 7 bases and J by 1 base, leaving 8 bases between them. This CDR3 has 13 residues. CDR1 is LNHDA and CDR2 is SQIVND in the germline V gene (reference sequence). The CDR3 DNA follows: TGTGCCAGTACCGGATTGAGCAATCAGCCCCAGCATTTT. Protein product: CASTGLSNQPQHF.